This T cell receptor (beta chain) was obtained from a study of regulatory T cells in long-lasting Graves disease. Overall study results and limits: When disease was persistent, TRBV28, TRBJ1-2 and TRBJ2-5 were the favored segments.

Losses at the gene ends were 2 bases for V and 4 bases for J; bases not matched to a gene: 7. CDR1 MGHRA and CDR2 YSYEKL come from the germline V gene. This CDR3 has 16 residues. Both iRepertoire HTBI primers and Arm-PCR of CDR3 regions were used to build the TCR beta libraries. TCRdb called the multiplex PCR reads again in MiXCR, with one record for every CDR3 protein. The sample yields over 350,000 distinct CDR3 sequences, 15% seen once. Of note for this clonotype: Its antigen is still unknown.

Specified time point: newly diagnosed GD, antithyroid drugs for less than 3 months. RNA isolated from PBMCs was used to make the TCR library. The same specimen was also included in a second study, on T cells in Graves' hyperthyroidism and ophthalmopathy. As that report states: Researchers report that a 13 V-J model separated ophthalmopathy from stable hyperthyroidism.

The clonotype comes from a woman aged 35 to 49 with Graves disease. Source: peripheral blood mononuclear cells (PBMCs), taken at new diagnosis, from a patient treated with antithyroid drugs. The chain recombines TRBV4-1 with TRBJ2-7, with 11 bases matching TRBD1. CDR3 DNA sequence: TGCGCCAGCAGCCAAATTCCGGGACAGGGGGAATACGAGCAGTACTTC. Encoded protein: CASSQIPGQGEYEQYF.